Below, 9 T cell receptor beta chains from the same sample are listed, as sequenced in a study of T cells in Graves' hyperthyroidism and ophthalmopathy. The CDR3 regions of TCR beta were amplified from RNA transcripts. Researchers ran a first-round RT-PCR on the TCR CDR3 using the HTBI primer set. TCRdb ran MiXCR on the multiplex PCR reads and lists one entry per CDR3 protein. The table has approximately 320,000 distinct CDR3 sequences, roughly 15% seen once. The specimen sequenced was blood. The receptors stem from a man aged 25-45 years with Graves' hyperthyroidism.

This chain links TRBV12-3 or TRBV12-4 with TRBJ2-1; D gene unclear. The CDR3 is 14 residues long. Trimming cost V 7 bases and J 3 bases, with 13 bases left between them. CDR3 residues: CASIPLAGYNEQFF. CDR3 in DNA: TGTGCCAGCATTCCGCTCGCAGGCTACAATGAGCAGTTCTTC.

This clonotype occurred many times. The chain carries TRBV29-1 and TRBJ2-3; D unclear. V dropped 7 bases and J dropped 0 bases, with 11 bases sitting between them. The CDR3 is 13 residues long. CDR1 and CDR2 (germline): SQVTM, ANQGSEA. Here the CDR3 DNA reads TGCAGCGGCACTGGTCTCAGCACAGATACGCAGTATTTT. Amino acid sequence: CSGTGLSTDTQYF.

This clonotype came up many times. The rearrangement uses TRBV2 and TRBJ2-2; D is uncertain. V shed 7 bases and J shed 0 bases, with 9 bases lying between them. The CDR3 loop spans 14 amino acids. The germline V gene has CDR1 SNHLY and CDR2 FYNNEI. For the CDR3, the DNA is TGTGCCAGCAAAACAGACGCGAACACCGGGGAGCTGTTTTTT. Amino acid sequence: CASKTDANTGELFF.

This chain joins TRBV9 and TRBJ1-1; perhaps TRBD1 as D (6 bases). Trimming took off 3 bases at V and 0 bases at J, with 15 bases between the two ends. The CDR3 covers 16 residues. Germline CDR1 and CDR2: SGDLS and YYNGEE. The CDR3 DNA reads as TGTGCCAGCAGCGCCGGCCCAGGGGTCTTGAACACTGAAGCTTTCTTT. Its translation: CASSAGPGVLNTEAFF.

This clonotype was picked up many times. The gene calls are TRBV20-1 and TRBJ1-1; 8 bases agree with TRBD1. Germline CDR1 DFQATT, CDR2 SNEGSKA (reference sequence). J lost 2 bases, V lost 5 bases, and 4 bases had no gene match. The CDR3 is made up of 13 amino acids. The CDR3 region has the DNA TGCAGTGCTCCCGGACAGGGAAACACTGAAGCTTTCTTT. This sequence encodes CSAPGQGNTEAFF.

This clonotype came up many times. V usage is TRBV6-1 and J usage is TRBJ2-2; TRBD2 might be the D (6 bases). Germline-derived CDR1 and CDR2 are MNHNS and SASEGT. The CDR3 runs 14 residues. V was pared by 7 bases and J by 4 bases, with 13 bases between. Here the CDR3 DNA reads TGTGCCAGCATCCGTTTGCGGGGCACCGGGGAGCTGTTTTTT. It yields the protein CASIRLRGTGELFF.

This chain joins TRBV5-1 and TRBJ2-2, with no clear D. Trimming took 3 bases from V and 6 from J, leaving 12 bases between them. The germline V gene has CDR1 SGHRS and CDR2 YFSETQ. CDR3 length equals 14 residues. CDR3 loop: CASSYTQTAGELFF. DNA for the CDR3: TGCGCCAGCAGCTATACCCAAACGGCCGGGGAGCTGTTTTTT.

This clonotype came up many times. V and J are TRBV12-3 or TRBV12-4 and TRBJ1-6; D unclear. With 3 bases removed from V and 7 bases from J, the gap between germline ends came to 10 bases. This CDR3 spans 14 amino acids. CDR3 loop: CASSLGWTNSPLHF. Written as DNA, the CDR3 is TGTGCCAGCAGTTTGGGTTGGACGAATTCACCCCTCCACTTT.

This clonotype came up many times. The chain has TRBV20-1 and TRBJ1-1, with TRBD1 matching over 7 bases. Germline CDR1 reads DFQATT; CDR2 reads SNEGSKA (reference sequence). The CDR3 is 12 residues long. V shed 5 bases, J shed 4 bases, and the junction held 4 bases outside the gene matches. CDR3 in amino acids: CSAQGGSTEAFF. The CDR3 bases are TGCAGTGCTCAGGGGGGGTCCACTGAAGCTTTCTTT.